The 26 T cell receptor beta chains presented below share a single source sample, sequenced in a study of low-dose radiotherapy and immunotherapy resistance in tumors. The authors ran 15 to 25 PCR cycles to amplify TCRs with a constant-region primer and V-primer adapter. One entry per CDR3 protein, called by TCRdb with MiXCR from the reads. The repertoire consists of about 46,000 distinct CDR3 sequences, with 12% occurring once and the leading ten covering about 6%. Time point: before trial treatment. Sequencing used PBMCs, obtained before treatment. These receptors were taken from a female donor with ovarian cancer.

The V call is TRBV2, the J call TRBJ2-7, with D tentatively TRBD1 (6 bases). V was cut by 6 bases and J by 4 bases, with 19 bases left in between. CDR1 is SNHLY and CDR2 is FYNNEI in the germline V gene. The CDR3 has 15 amino acids. The CDR3 here is CASRILPDSRYEQYF. In DNA, the CDR3 is TGTGCCAGCAGAATTCTCCCGGACAGCCGGTACGAGCAGTACTTC.

This clonotype was counted many times. The J gene is TRBJ2-3, the V gene TRBV12-3 or TRBV12-4, with TRBD2 identical over 9 bases. The V and J ends lost 1 base and 2 bases, in that order; junction bases with no gene match: 1. This CDR3 region has 15 residues. The CDR3 is CASSLGLADTDTQYF. In DNA, the CDR3 is TGTGCCAGCAGTTTAGGACTAGCGGACACAGATACGCAGTATTTT.

This clonotype appeared many times. The chain carries TRBV5-5 and TRBJ1-4; D might be TRBD1 (6 bases). V was pared by 4 bases and J by 3 bases, with 13 bases between. CDR3 length equals 15 residues. Germline V gene data show CDR1 as SGHKS and CDR2 as YYEKEE (reference sequence). In nucleotides, the CDR3 is TGTGCCAGCAGCGAAGGGGGGCATCCTAATGAAAAACTGTTTTTT. Translated, it gives CASSEGGHPNEKLFF.

This clonotype was detected ten times or more. The chain combines TRBV11-2 with TRBJ2-4; a possible D gene is TRBD2 (7 bases). CDR3 length equals 14 residues. Germline lookup yields CDR1 SGHAT and CDR2 FQNNGV. Trimming took off 1 base at V and 8 bases at J, with 12 bases between the two ends. The CDR3 reads CASSLGRGGDIQYF. CDR3 coding DNA: TGTGCCAGCAGCTTAGGCAGGGGAGGGGACATTCAGTACTTC.

This clonotype occurred many times. J is TRBJ2-7 and V is TRBV28, with a weak D call TRBD2 (6 bases). The V gene's germline CDR1 is MDHEN and CDR2 SYDVKM. The CDR3 totals 13 residues. Between the trimmed V and J ends, which lost 7 bases and 1 base, there was a span of 11 bases. CDR3 DNA sequence: TGTGCCAGCACGGACGGGGGATCCTACGAGCAGTACTTC. Protein sequence: CASTDGGSYEQYF.

Comments on this clonotype: With a much larger clone just one base away, this may be a read error. The gene calls are TRBV27 and TRBJ2-7; 7 positions agree with TRBD2. CDR3 size: 13 residues. CDR1 and CDR2 (germline): MNHEY, SMNVEV (reference sequence). The CDR3, as DNA: TGTGCCAGCATGACGGCGGGATGGCGGGAGCAGGACTTC. The encoded protein is CASMTAGWREQDF.

Many counts were recorded for this clonotype. The V call is TRBV27, the J call TRBJ1-1; the D gene is possibly TRBD1 (5 bases). CDR3 length: 13 amino acids. From germline, CDR1 is MNHEY and CDR2 SMNVEV (reference sequence). V gave up 4 bases and J gave up 4 bases, with 10 bases separating them. This CDR3 is CASSWGRSTEAFF. In DNA form, the CDR3 reads TGTGCCAGCAGTTGGGGGAGGAGCACTGAAGCTTTCTTT.

This clonotype was recorded many times. The chain uses TRBV29-1 and TRBJ2-5, with D tentatively TRBD1 (5 bases). In germline, CDR1 is SQVTM, CDR2 ANQGSEA. The length of the CDR3 is 13 residues. V was cut by 7 bases and J by 4 bases, with 16 bases left in between. The CDR3 nucleotides are TGCAGCGCCGCAGCAGGGTCCGCAGAGACCCAGTACTTC. It translates to CSAAAGSAETQYF.

This clonotype was counted ten times or more. The chain uses TRBV10-3 and TRBJ2-7; D may be TRBD1 (5 bases). The CDR3 covers 15 residues. V lost 7 bases to trimming and J lost 3 bases, with 19 bases between them. The germline V gene encodes CDR1 ENHRY and CDR2 SYGVKD. The CDR3 here is CAIIGAGLWLYEQYF. For the CDR3, the DNA is TGTGCCATCATTGGGGCAGGCTTATGGCTCTACGAGCAGTACTTC.

V gene TRBV6-6 combines with J gene TRBJ1-4; 11 bases line up with TRBD1. Per the germline V gene, CDR1 is MNHNY and CDR2 is SVGAGI (reference sequence). The length of the CDR3 is 14 residues. V lost 8 bases, J lost 7 bases, and 6 bases stayed unmatched. CDR3 nucleotides: TGTGCCAGCGGACAGGGGGCGAGCGGTGAAAAACTGTTTTTT. This sequence encodes CASGQGASGEKLFF.

This clonotype has a count of ten or more. This chain connects TRBV6-2 or TRBV6-3 to TRBJ2-2; weak D call: TRBD1 (6 bases). V was trimmed by 5 bases and J by 4 bases, leaving 14 bases between them. The CDR3 sequence is 15 residues long. The V gene's germline CDR1 is MNHEY and CDR2 SVGEGT. The CDR3, as DNA: TGTGCCAGCAGTGGGGGACATTGGGGCACCGGGGAGCTGTTTTTT. Translation gives CASSGGHWGTGELFF.

This clonotype appeared many times. This chain uses TRBV29-1 with TRBJ2-1, with D perhaps TRBD1 (6 bases). Germline V CDR1 and CDR2: SQVTM, ANQGSEA. The CDR3 spans 13 residues. V shed 1 base and J shed 6 bases, with 10 bases lying between them. The CDR3 sequence: CSVEAGTSNEQFF. Written as DNA, the CDR3 is TGCAGCGTTGAAGCGGGGACAAGCAATGAGCAGTTCTTC.

This clonotype occurred many times. The chain recombines TRBV5-1 with TRBJ1-1; perhaps TRBD1 as D (6 bases). The ends were cut back, 5 bases at V and 5 bases at J, with 19 bases in the middle. The V gene's germline CDR1 is SGHRS and CDR2 YFSETQ. The CDR3 sequence is 15 residues long. The CDR3 region is CASRSDGGARTEAFF. The CDR3, as DNA: TGCGCCAGCAGATCCGATGGGGGCGCGAGGACTGAAGCTTTCTTT.

This clonotype came up many times. This sequence joins TRBV10-3 and TRBJ2-7; 9 positions match TRBD1. Germline CDR1 reads ENHRY; CDR2 reads SYGVKD. Losses at the gene ends were 4 bases for V and 6 bases for J; bases not matched to a gene: 7. The CDR3 sequence is 14 residues long. CDR3: CAISVRDRESEQYF. Written as DNA, the CDR3 is TGTGCCATCAGTGTCCGGGACAGGGAATCCGAGCAGTACTTC.

This clonotype was seen at least ten times. The V gene is TRBV12-3 or TRBV12-4, the J gene TRBJ1-2; D gene unclear. Trimming removed 6 bases at V and 7 bases at J, with 12 bases between. The CDR3 loop spans 12 amino acids. The DNA for the CDR3 is TGTGCCAGCAGCTCTTTGGAGGGTGGCTACACCTTC. Protein: CASSSLEGGYTF.

This clonotype was detected ten times or more. The V call is TRBV11-2, the J call TRBJ1-1; maybe TRBD1 (5 bases). V was cut by 3 bases and J by 8 bases, with 10 bases left in between. Germline-derived CDR1 and CDR2 are SGHAT and FQNNGV. The CDR3 is made up of 12 amino acids. The CDR3 DNA follows: TGTGCCAGCAGCTTCCCCGGACACGAAGCTTTCTTT. This codes for CASSFPGHEAFF.

This clonotype was seen many times. The gene calls are TRBV5-1 and TRBJ2-7; TRBD2 agrees at 7 bases. The V segment lost 2 bases and the J segment 6 bases; nucleotides outside the gene matches: 11. Germline CDR1 SGHRS, CDR2 YFSETQ. The CDR3 has 15 amino acids. CDR3 sequence: CASSFHSGLRAEQYF. CDR3 bases: TGCGCCAGCAGCTTCCATAGCGGGTTAAGGGCCGAGCAGTACTTC.

The sample holds many counts of this clonotype. The rearrangement joins TRBV20-1 to TRBJ2-1; a possible D gene is TRBD2 (6 bases). V was clipped by 4 bases and J by 8 bases, with 18 bases between them. CDR3 size: 14 residues. Germline V CDR1 and CDR2: DFQATT, SNEGSKA (reference sequence). In DNA, the CDR3 is TGCAGTGCTAATAACCGGGGGAGAGGCGATGAGCAGTTCTTC. Translated, it gives CSANNRGRGDEQFF.

This clonotype came up many times. V and J are TRBV12-3 or TRBV12-4 and TRBJ2-5, with a weak D call TRBD2 (6 bases). This CDR3 has 14 amino acids. V lost 3 bases, J lost 4 bases, and 12 bases lay in between. The CDR3 reads CASSLEGGIETQYF. The CDR3 nucleotides are TGTGCCAGCAGTTTGGAGGGAGGAATAGAGACCCAGTACTTC.

This clonotype was seen at least ten times. The chain is built from TRBV7-2 and TRBJ2-5; D unclear. V shed 5 bases and J shed 8 bases, with 15 bases lying between them. This CDR3 spans 13 amino acids. Germline lookup yields CDR1 SGHTA and CDR2 FQGNSA. This CDR3 is CASSPGPSGTQYF. The CDR3, as DNA: TGTGCCAGCAGCCCCGGACCTTCAGGTACCCAGTACTTC.

The table lists this clonotype with many counts. The V call is TRBV7-2, the J call TRBJ2-3; D ambiguous. The CDR3 has 14 amino acids. V gave up 1 base and J gave up 2 bases, with 7 bases separating them. CDR1 SGHTA and CDR2 FQGNSA come from the germline V gene. The CDR3 region is CASSLEHPTDTQYF. The CDR3 coding sequence is TGTGCCAGCAGCTTAGAGCACCCCACAGATACGCAGTATTTT.

The chain combines TRBV5-4 with TRBJ2-5, with 7 bases that match TRBD2. The V gene's germline CDR1 is SGHNT and CDR2 YYREEE (reference sequence). V was pared by 1 base and J by 3 bases, with 3 bases of the junction left unmatched. The length of the CDR3 is 14 residues. The CDR3 sequence is CASSLYLAEETQYF. The CDR3 DNA reads as TGTGCCAGCAGCTTGTATCTAGCGGAAGAGACCCAGTACTTC. The full variable domain, completed using reference TRBV5-4 and TRBJ2-5, is ETGVTQSPTHLIKTRGQQVTLRCSSQSGHNTVSWYQQALGQGPQFIFQYYREEENGRGNFPPRFSGLQFPNYSSELNVNALELDDSALYLCASSLYLAEETQYFGPGTRLLVL.

This clonotype was recorded at least ten times. The chain links TRBV5-1 to TRBJ2-3; D is perhaps TRBD1 (5 bases). The V end was cut by 6 bases, the J end by 1 base, with 9 bases between. This CDR3 comprises 13 residues. The V gene's germline CDR1 is SGHRS and CDR2 YFSETQ. CDR3 sequence reads: CASTPRGTDTQYF. DNA of the CDR3: TGCGCCAGCACACCCAGGGGCACAGATACGCAGTATTTT.

By sample fraction, this clonotype is medium-sized (0.01 to 0.1%). The J gene is TRBJ2-1, the V gene TRBV28; D ambiguous. CDR1 is MDHEN, CDR2 SYDVKM, per germline. Trimming pared 5 bases from V and 8 bases from J, leaving 10 bases between. The CDR3 runs to 12 residues. The CDR3 sequence is CASSPGDDEQFF. The CDR3 nucleotides read TGTGCCAGCAGTCCGGGCGACGATGAGCAGTTCTTC. Based on the CDR3 plus reference TRBV28 and TRBJ2-1, the full variable domain is DVKVTQSSRYLVKRTGEKVFLECVQDMDHENMFWYRQDPGLGLRLIYFSYDVKMKEKGDIPEGYSVSREKKERFSLILESASTNQTSMYLCASSPGDDEQFFGPGTRLTVL.

About this clonotype: A much larger clonotype is one base distant, so this may be a read error. The V call is TRBV10-2, the J call TRBJ2-7; TRBD2 aligns across 8 bases. V trimming: 3 bases; J trimming: 7 bases; junction bases outside the gene matches: 14. CDR3 length: 16 residues. Germline CDR1 is WSHSY and CDR2 is SAAADI. CDR3 nucleotides: TGCGCCAGCAGTGACCTGCCGGCGGGGGGAGTTGGAGAGCAGTACTTC. This sequence encodes CASSDLPAGGVGEQYF.

This clonotype was observed at least ten times. The J gene is TRBJ1-2, the V gene TRBV30; no firm D call. The CDR3 sequence is 13 residues long. Germline CDR1 GTSNPN, CDR2 SVGIG (reference sequence). Between the trimmed V and J ends, which lost 1 base and 11 bases, there was a span of 17 bases. The CDR3 is CAWSGGQAGSYTF. DNA for the CDR3: TGTGCCTGGAGTGGCGGTCAGGCGGGGTCTTACACCTTC.